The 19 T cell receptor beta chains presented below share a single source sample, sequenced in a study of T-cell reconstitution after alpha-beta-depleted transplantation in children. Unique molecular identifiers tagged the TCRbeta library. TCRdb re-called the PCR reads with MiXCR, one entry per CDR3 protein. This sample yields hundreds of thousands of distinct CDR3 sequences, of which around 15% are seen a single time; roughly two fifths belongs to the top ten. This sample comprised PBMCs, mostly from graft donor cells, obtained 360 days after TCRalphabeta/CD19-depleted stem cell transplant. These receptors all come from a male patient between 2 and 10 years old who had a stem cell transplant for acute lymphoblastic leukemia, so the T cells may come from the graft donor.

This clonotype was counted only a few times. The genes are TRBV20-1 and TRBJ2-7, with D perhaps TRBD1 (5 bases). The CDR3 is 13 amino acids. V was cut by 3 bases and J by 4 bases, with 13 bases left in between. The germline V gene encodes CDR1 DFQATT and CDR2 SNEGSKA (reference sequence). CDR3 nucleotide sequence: TGCAGTGCTAGGGAGCAGGGTGGATACGAGCAGTACTTC. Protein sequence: CSAREQGGYEQYF.

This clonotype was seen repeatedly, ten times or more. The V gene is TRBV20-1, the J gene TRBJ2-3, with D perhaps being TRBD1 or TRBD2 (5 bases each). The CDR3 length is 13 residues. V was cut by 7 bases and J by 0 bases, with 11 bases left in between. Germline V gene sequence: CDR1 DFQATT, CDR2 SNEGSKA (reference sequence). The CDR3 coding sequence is TGCAGTGGCCGGGACCTTAGCACAGATACGCAGTATTTT. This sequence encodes CSGRDLSTDTQYF.

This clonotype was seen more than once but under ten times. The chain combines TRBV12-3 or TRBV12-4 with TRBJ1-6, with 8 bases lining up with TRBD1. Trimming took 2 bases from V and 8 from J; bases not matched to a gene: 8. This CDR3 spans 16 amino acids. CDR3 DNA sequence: TGTGCCAGCAGTTTAACCCCGGGACAGGACGATTCACCCCTCCACTTT. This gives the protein CASSLTPGQDDSPLHF.

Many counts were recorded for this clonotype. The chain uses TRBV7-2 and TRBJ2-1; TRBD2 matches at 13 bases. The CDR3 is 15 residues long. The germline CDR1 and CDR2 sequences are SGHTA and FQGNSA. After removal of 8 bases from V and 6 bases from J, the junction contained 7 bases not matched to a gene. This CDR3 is CASRKGLAGFNEQFF. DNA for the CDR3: TGTGCCAGCCGAAAGGGACTAGCGGGATTCAATGAGCAGTTCTTC.

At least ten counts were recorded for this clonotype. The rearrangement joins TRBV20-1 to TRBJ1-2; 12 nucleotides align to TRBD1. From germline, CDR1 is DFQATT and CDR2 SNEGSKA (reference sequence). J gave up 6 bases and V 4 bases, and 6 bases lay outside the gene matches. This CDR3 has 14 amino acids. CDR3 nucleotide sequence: TGCAGTGCTATCCGGGACAGGGGGCTTGATGGCTACACCTTC. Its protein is CSAIRDRGLDGYTF.

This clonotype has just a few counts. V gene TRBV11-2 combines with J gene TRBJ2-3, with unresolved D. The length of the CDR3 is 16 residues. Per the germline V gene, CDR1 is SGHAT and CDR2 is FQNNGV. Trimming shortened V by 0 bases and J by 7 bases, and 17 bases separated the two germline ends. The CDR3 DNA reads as TGTGCCAGCAGCTTAGAGATAGGGATGGGGTGGAATACGCAGTATTTT. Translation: CASSLEIGMGWNTQYF.

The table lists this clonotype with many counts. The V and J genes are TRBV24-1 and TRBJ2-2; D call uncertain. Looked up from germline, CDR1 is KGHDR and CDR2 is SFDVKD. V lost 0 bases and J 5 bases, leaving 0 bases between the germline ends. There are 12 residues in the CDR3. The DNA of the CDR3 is TGTGCCACCAGTGATTTGACCGGGGAGCTGTTTTTT. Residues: CATSDLTGELFF.

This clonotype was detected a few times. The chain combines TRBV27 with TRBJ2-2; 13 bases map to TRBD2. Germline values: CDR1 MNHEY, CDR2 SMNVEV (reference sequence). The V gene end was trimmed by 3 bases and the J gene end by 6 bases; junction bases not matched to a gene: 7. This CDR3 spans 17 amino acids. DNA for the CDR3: TGTGCCAGCAGTTTCTTACTAGCGGGAGGGCCTGCCGGGGAGCTGTTTTTT. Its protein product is CASSFLLAGGPAGELFF.

CDR3 in amino acids: CASSSTGGLYNEQFF. The CDR3 DNA reads TGTGCCAGCAGCTCGACAGGGGGGTTGTACAATGAGCAGTTCTTC. J is TRBJ2-1 and V is TRBV5-5; 9 bases align to TRBD1. The germline V gene encodes CDR1 SGHKS and CDR2 YYEKEE (reference sequence). This CDR3 comprises 15 residues. V trimming: 3 bases; J trimming: 4 bases; junction bases outside the gene matches: 5.

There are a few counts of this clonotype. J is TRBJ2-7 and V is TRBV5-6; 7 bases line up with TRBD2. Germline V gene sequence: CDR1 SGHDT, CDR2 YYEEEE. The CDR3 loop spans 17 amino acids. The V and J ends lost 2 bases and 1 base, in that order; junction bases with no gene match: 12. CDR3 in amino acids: CASSLLGAGRQSYEQYF. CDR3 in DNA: TGTGCCAGCAGCTTATTAGGAGCGGGACGGCAGTCCTACGAGCAGTACTTC.

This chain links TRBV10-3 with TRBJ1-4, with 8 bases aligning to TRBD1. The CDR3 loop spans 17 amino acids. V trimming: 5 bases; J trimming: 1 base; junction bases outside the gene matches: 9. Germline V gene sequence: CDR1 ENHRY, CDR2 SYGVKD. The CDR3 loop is CAISRGRGPLTNEKLFF. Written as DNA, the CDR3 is TGTGCCATCAGTCGGGGCAGGGGGCCATTAACTAATGAAAAACTGTTTTTT.

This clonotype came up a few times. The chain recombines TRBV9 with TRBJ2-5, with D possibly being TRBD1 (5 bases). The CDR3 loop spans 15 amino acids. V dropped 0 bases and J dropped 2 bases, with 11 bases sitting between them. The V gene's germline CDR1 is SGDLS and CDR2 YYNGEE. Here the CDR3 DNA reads TGTGCCAGCAGCGTAGATGGGGCGTCACAAGAGACCCAGTACTTC. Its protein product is CASSVDGASQETQYF.

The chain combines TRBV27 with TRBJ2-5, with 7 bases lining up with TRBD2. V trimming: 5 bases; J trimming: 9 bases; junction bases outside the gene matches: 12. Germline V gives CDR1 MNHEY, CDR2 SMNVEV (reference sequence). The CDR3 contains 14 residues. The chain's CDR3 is CASSPIQEAGPQYF. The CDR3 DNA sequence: TGTGCCAGCAGTCCAATACAGGAAGCGGGGCCCCAGTACTTC.

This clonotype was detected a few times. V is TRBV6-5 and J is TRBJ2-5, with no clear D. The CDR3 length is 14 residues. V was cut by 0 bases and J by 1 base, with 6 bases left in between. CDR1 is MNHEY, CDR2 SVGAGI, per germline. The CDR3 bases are TGTGCCAGCAGTTACTCGGGCGGCCAAGAGACCCAGTACTTC. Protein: CASSYSGGQETQYF.

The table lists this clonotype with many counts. The CDR3 reads CASSFDTGTVSYEQYF. The CDR3 bases are TGCGCCAGCAGCTTTGACACCGGGACAGTCTCCTACGAGCAGTACTTC. This chain connects TRBV5-1 to TRBJ2-7; 7 positions match TRBD1. The trim removed 2 bases at V and 0 bases at J, leaving 8 bases unmatched. This CDR3 is 16 amino acids long. From germline, CDR1 is SGHRS and CDR2 YFSETQ.

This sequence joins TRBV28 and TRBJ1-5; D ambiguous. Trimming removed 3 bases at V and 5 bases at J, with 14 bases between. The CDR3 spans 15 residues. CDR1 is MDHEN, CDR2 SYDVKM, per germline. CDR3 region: CASSFWAEGYQPQHF. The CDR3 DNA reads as TGTGCCAGCAGTTTTTGGGCGGAGGGATATCAGCCCCAGCATTTT.

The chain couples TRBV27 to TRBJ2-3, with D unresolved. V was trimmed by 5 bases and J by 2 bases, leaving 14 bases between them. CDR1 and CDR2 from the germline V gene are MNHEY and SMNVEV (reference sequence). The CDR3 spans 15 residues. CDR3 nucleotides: TGTGCCAGCAGTGGGTTCGGCGCAGTCACAGATACGCAGTATTTT. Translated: CASSGFGAVTDTQYF.

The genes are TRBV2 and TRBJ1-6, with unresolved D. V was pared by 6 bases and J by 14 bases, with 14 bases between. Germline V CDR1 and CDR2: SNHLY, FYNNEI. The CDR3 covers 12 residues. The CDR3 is CASSLLILALHF. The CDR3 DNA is TGTGCCAGCAGCCTCCTGATTCTGGCCCTCCACTTT.

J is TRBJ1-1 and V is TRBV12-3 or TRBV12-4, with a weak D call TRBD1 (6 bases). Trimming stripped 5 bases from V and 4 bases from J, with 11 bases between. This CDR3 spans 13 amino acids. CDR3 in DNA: TGTGCCAGCAGTGTTACAGGGTTCACTGAAGCTTTCTTT. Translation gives CASSVTGFTEAFF.